The 21 T cell receptor beta chains below all came from one sample that was sequenced in a study of beta chain features in type 1 diabetes. Overall study findings and caveats: All four CD4+ subsets from Type 1 diabetes patients carried moderately but significantly shorter TCRB CDR3s.

What was sequenced were expressed TCRB transcripts, since all of the isolated RNA had been reverse transcribed. Profiling relied on immunoSEQ multiplex PCR, and the TCRdb table lists in-frame clones only, not all of them. The sample has under 250,000 clones, approximately 13% seen once. These receptors are not linked to any known antigen. Sequencing was carried out using naive CD4+ T cells from blood. The receptors shown here come from a man in his thirties or forties with type 1 diabetes.

The chain couples TRBV7-6 to TRBJ2-1, with a weak D call TRBD2 (6 bases). CDR1 SGHVS and CDR2 FNYEAQ come from the germline V gene. The CDR3 runs 16 residues. Deletions cut 5 bases from V and 8 bases from J, with 22 bases between. The CDR3 spells CASSPAPAGQYDEQFF. CDR3 in DNA: TGTGCCAGCAGCCCCGCCCCTGCGGGGCAATATGATGAGCAGTTCTTC.

The chain links TRBV5-1 to TRBJ1-1; 7 positions agree with TRBD1. V lost 5 bases, J lost 0 bases, and 1 base stayed unmatched. Germline CDR1 SGHRS, CDR2 YFSETQ. The CDR3 runs 13 residues. The CDR3 protein is CASRGQMNTEAFF. In nucleotides, the CDR3 is TGCGCCAGCAGGGGACAGATGAACACTGAAGCTTTCTTT. The full variable domain, completed using reference TRBV5-1 and TRBJ1-1, is KAGVTQTPRYLIKTRGQQVTLSCSPISGHRSVSWYQQTPGQGLQFLFEYFSETQRNKGNFPGRFSGRQFSNSRSEMNVSTLELGDSALYLCASRGQMNTEAFFGQGTRLTVV.

This clone was picked up a small number of times. V and J are TRBV5-1 and TRBJ2-3, with TRBD1 identical over 10 bases. Germline CDR1 reads SGHRS; CDR2 reads YFSETQ. The CDR3 is 15 amino acids. V shed 3 bases and J 7 bases; nucleotides not matched to a gene: 8. The CDR3 DNA sequence: TGCGCCAGCAGCTACCGGACAGGGGGAGCGAATACGCAGTATTTT. Translated: CASSYRTGGANTQYF.

In its sample, this clone was seen a few times. The V gene is TRBV18, the J gene TRBJ1-1; D perhaps matches TRBD1 (6 bases). The germline V and J ends were trimmed by 3 bases and 4 bases, with 18 bases remaining between them. The length of the CDR3 is 16 residues. Per germline, CDR1 KGHSH and CDR2 LQKENI. The CDR3 DNA sequence: TGTGCCAGCTCACCGGGATGGGGGGGCTACAGCACTGAAGCTTTCTTT. Translating gives CASSPGWGGYSTEAFF.

This clone was detected only a few times. The V gene is TRBV7-2, the J gene TRBJ2-1; TRBD1 is a possible D gene (6 bases). The CDR3 loop spans 13 amino acids. The germline CDR1 and CDR2 sequences are SGHTA and FQGNSA. Trimming took 1 base from V and 8 from J, leaving 9 bases between them. CDR3 amino acids: CASSLVTGYEQFF. The CDR3 nucleotides are TGTGCCAGCAGCTTAGTAACAGGGTATGAGCAGTTCTTC.

This clone came up a few times. The chain carries TRBV29-1 and TRBJ2-1, with D unclear. The V end lost 5 bases, the J end lost 10 bases, and 15 bases lay between the germline ends. Germline CDR1 and CDR2: SQVTM and ANQGSEA. This CDR3 region has 12 residues. The CDR3, as DNA: TGCAGCGTTCTGGGTGCAGGAATCGAGCAGTTCTTC. It is translated as CSVLGAGIEQFF.

V usage is TRBV5-4 and J usage is TRBJ2-1; TRBD2 agrees at 7 bases. The germline V gene encodes CDR1 SGHNT and CDR2 YYREEE (reference sequence). The junction had 4 bases not matched to a gene; V was cut back by 3 bases and J by 4 bases. The CDR3 covers 14 residues. CDR3 residues: CASSSGTKYNEQFF. In nucleotides, the CDR3 is TGTGCCAGCAGCTCCGGGACTAAATACAATGAGCAGTTCTTC.

This clone was detected a few times. This chain connects TRBV5-1 to TRBJ2-3; D unresolved. V was shortened by 1 base and J by 2 bases, with 8 bases between the two germline ends. From germline, CDR1 is SGHRS and CDR2 YFSETQ. This CDR3 region has 14 residues. CDR3 in amino acids: CASSLSRYTDTQYF. Here the CDR3 DNA reads TGCGCCAGCAGCTTGTCCCGGTACACAGATACGCAGTATTTT.

This clone turned up a few times. The CDR3 spells CASSQGLAASDEQYF. DNA of the CDR3: TGTGCCAGCTCACAGGGACTAGCGGCTTCCGACGAGCAGTACTTC. The chain employs TRBV18 and TRBJ2-7; 11 nucleotides align to TRBD2. This CDR3 has 15 amino acids. Germline CDR1 reads KGHSH; CDR2 reads LQKENI. With V trimmed by 4 bases and J by 5 bases, 7 bases remained unmatched.

This chain joins TRBV5-1 and TRBJ1-2, with a tentative D call TRBD1 (6 bases). Germline CDR1 and CDR2: SGHRS and YFSETQ. The CDR3 extends over 14 amino acids. Trimming left V 4 bases short and J 0 bases short, with 10 bases between. As DNA, the CDR3 is TGCGCCAGCAGCCCCAGGACAGCTAACTATGGCTACACCTTC. This translates into CASSPRTANYGYTF.

The genes are TRBV27 and TRBJ2-3; no clear D. Germline V CDR1 and CDR2: MNHEY, SMNVEV (reference sequence). The CDR3 contains 15 residues. V lost 1 base to trimming and J lost 0 bases, with 8 bases between them. For the CDR3, the DNA is TGTGCCAGCAGTTTATTGTACGGGAGCACAGATACGCAGTATTTT. The encoded protein is CASSLLYGSTDTQYF.

The V and J genes are TRBV25-1 and TRBJ1-5; D unresolved. V was clipped by 1 base and J by 5 bases, with 3 bases between them. Germline loops: CDR1 MGHDK, CDR2 SYGVNS. The CDR3 loop spans 12 amino acids. The CDR3 here is CASSEFDQPQHF. The CDR3 DNA follows: TGTGCCAGCAGTGAATTCGATCAGCCCCAGCATTTT.

This chain connects TRBV10-3 to TRBJ2-2; 7 bases are shared with TRBD2. The ends lost 8 bases at V and 5 bases at J; junction bases unmatched: 8. CDR1 is ENHRY and CDR2 is SYGVKD in the germline V gene. The CDR3 totals 14 residues. The chain's CDR3 is CAILGGSGTGELFF. CDR3 in DNA: TGTGCCATCTTAGGCGGGAGCGGGACCGGGGAGCTGTTTTTT.

The chain combines TRBV5-4 with TRBJ1-1; D gene ambiguous. CDR3 length: 13 amino acids. Germline V gene data show CDR1 as SGHNT and CDR2 as YYREEE (reference sequence). V was clipped by 0 bases and J by 11 bases, with 14 bases between them. The DNA of the CDR3 is TGTGCCAGCAGCTTGGATTCCGGGTTGTGGGCTTTCTTT. This sequence encodes CASSLDSGLWAFF.

The chain has TRBV18 and TRBJ1-6; D is unresolved. The CDR3 extends over 14 amino acids. V was trimmed by 5 bases and J by 5 bases, leaving 10 bases between them. The germline V gene encodes CDR1 KGHSH and CDR2 LQKENI. CDR3 loop: CASSFRGDNSPLHF. The CDR3 DNA follows: TGTGCCAGCTCATTTCGCGGTGATAATTCACCCCTCCACTTT.

A few counts support this clone. Other DNA sequences in this specimen translate into the identical CDR3. This chain connects TRBV5-4 to TRBJ1-2; the match to TRBD1 covers 8 bases. V gave up 4 bases and J gave up 5 bases; unmatched junction bases: 4. CDR1 and CDR2 (germline): SGHNT, YYREEE (reference sequence). The CDR3 covers 13 residues. For the CDR3, the DNA is TGTGCCAGCAGCCCCCGACAGGGGTATGGCTACACCTTC. This encodes CASSPRQGYGYTF.

This clone was seen a handful of times. The chain links TRBV11-2 to TRBJ2-5, with TRBD1 matching 8 bases. The CDR3 is 15 residues long. CDR1 is SGHAT, CDR2 FQNNGV, per germline. Trimming cost V 3 bases and J 2 bases; bases outside gene matches: 5. The CDR3 coding sequence is TGTGCCAGCAGCTTCTCGGGACAGGTACAAGAGACCCAGTACTTC. Translating gives CASSFSGQVQETQYF.

This clone was counted between two and nine times. The V and J genes are TRBV27 and TRBJ1-1; possible D gene TRBD1, 6 bases. Trimming took 5 bases from V and 1 from J, leaving 11 bases between them. CDR1 and CDR2 (germline): MNHEY, SMNVEV (reference sequence). This CDR3 comprises 14 residues. The CDR3 nucleotides read TGTGCCAGCAGTCCATGGGACAAGAACACTGAAGCTTTCTTT. Protein sequence: CASSPWDKNTEAFF.

This clone was seen more than once but under ten times. This chain connects TRBV7-9 to TRBJ2-3; D unclear. CDR3 size: 13 residues. V was shortened by 8 bases and J by 0 bases, with 9 bases between the two germline ends. Germline V gene data show CDR1 as SEHNR and CDR2 as FQNEAQ (reference sequence). This CDR3 is CASARTSTDTQYF. Here the CDR3 DNA reads TGTGCCAGCGCCCGTACTAGCACAGATACGCAGTATTTT.

The chain links TRBV4-1 to TRBJ1-4; TRBD1 is a possible D gene (5 bases). CDR3 size: 16 residues. Germline assignment: CDR1 MGHRA and CDR2 YSYEKL. Trimming stripped 2 bases from V and 8 bases from J, with 18 bases between. CDR3 residues: CASSQYPGTAGEKLFF. CDR3 nucleotides: TGCGCCAGCAGCCAATACCCCGGGACGGCGGGGGAAAAACTGTTTTTT.

V and J are TRBV9 and TRBJ1-2; 8 nucleotides align to TRBD1. Trimming cost V 1 base and J 5 bases; bases outside gene matches: 7. The CDR3 sequence is 15 residues long. The germline CDR1 and CDR2 sequences are SGDLS and YYNGEE. CDR3 region: CASSVQGGTGYGYTF. CDR3 coding DNA: TGTGCCAGCAGCGTACAGGGGGGGACAGGTTATGGCTACACCTTC.